The 6 T cell receptor beta chains below were found in one sample sequenced in a study of blood T cell repertoires in COVID-19. Sequencing used immunoSEQ multiplex PCR; TCRdb keeps in-frame clones, though not all of them. Of 130,000 to 150,000 clones in the sample, roughly 86% were seen once. The material sequenced was peripheral blood. The receptors were sampled from a human donor in a cohort sampled during active COVID-19.

This rearrangement joins TRBV6-2 or TRBV6-3 to TRBJ2-1, with D tentatively TRBD2 (6 bases). The germline gives CDR1 MNHEY, CDR2 SVGEGT. The CDR3 loop spans 13 amino acids. V lost 0 bases, J lost 10 bases, and 10 bases lay in between. The CDR3 DNA follows: TGTGCCAGCAGTTACTCACGAGGGAGGGAGCAGTTCTTC. Amino acids: CASSYSRGREQFF.

The chain links TRBV7-9 to TRBJ2-1; 10 nucleotides match TRBD2. CDR1 and CDR2 from the germline V gene are SEHNR and FQNEAQ (reference sequence). The V and J ends lost 5 bases and 5 bases, in that order; junction bases with no gene match: 3. The CDR3 runs to 14 residues. CDR3 sequence reads: CASSPAGGHNEQFF. The DNA for the CDR3 is TGTGCCAGCAGCCCAGCGGGGGGGCACAATGAGCAGTTCTTC. Based on the CDR3 plus reference TRBV7-9 and TRBJ2-1, the full variable domain is DTGVSQNPRHKITKRGQNVTFRCDPISEHNRLYWYRQTLGQGPEFLTYFQNEAQLEKSRLLSDRFSAERPKGSFSTLEIQRTEQGDSAMYLCASSPAGGHNEQFFGPGTRLTVL.

The rearrangement uses TRBV3-1 (or the pseudogene TRBV3-2) and TRBJ2-7, with 12 positions matching TRBD2. CDR3 size: 18 residues. The J segment lost 6 bases and the V segment lost 1 base, leaving 13 bases of the junction unmatched. From germline, CDR1 is LGHDT and CDR2 YNNKEL (reference sequence). Here the CDR3 reads CASSQGSLAGGEGSEQYF. CDR3 nucleotide sequence: TGTGCCAGCAGCCAAGGATCGCTAGCGGGAGGGGAAGGGAGCGAGCAGTACTTC.

This clone was seen more than once but under ten times. The rearrangement links TRBV19 to TRBJ2-1; D not resolved. Germline V CDR1 and CDR2: LNHDA, SQIVND (reference sequence). Deletions cut 5 bases from V and 4 bases from J, with 12 bases between. The CDR3 spans 14 residues. The CDR3 DNA sequence: TGTGCCAGTAGTGTGTCAGGCCTTTACAATGAGCAGTTCTTC. Protein product: CASSVSGLYNEQFF.

The chain links TRBV19 to TRBJ2-3, with a tentative D call TRBD1 (7 bases). Germline loops: CDR1 LNHDA, CDR2 SQIVND (reference sequence). This CDR3 comprises 16 residues. Trimming took 8 bases from V and 2 from J, leaving 20 bases between them. In DNA, the CDR3 is TGTGCCAGTCAAAGATGGGCGGGACAGATCACAGATACGCAGTATTTT. Translation: CASQRWAGQITDTQYF.

The chain carries TRBV4-1 and TRBJ1-6; possible D gene TRBD1, 6 bases. Trimming shortened V by 0 bases and J by 6 bases, and 18 bases separated the two germline ends. The germline V gene encodes CDR1 MGHRA and CDR2 YSYEKL. There are 18 residues in the CDR3. CDR3 amino acids: CASSQDLGTYLSNSPLHF. For the CDR3, the DNA is TGCGCCAGCAGCCAAGATCTCGGGACATACCTAAGTAATTCACCCCTCCACTTT.